This TCR beta chain was captured by sequencing in a study of graft-versus-host responses after intestinal transplantation (dated by TCRdb to the early 2020s). General notes on the study: The transplants that recipients got were multivisceral, liver-intestinal, or isolated intestinal. Anti-thymocyte globulin induction was given to all recipients, followed by maintenance tacrolimus and steroids for around three years. To identify alloreactive clones, pre-transplant mixed lymphocyte reaction products were sequenced and then compared with unstimulated pre-transplant donor and recipient T cells. Rather than going through the commercial service, samples from a few later patients were sequenced in-house on an Illumina MiSeq and processed with MiXCR. After intestinal transplantation, graft-versus-host and host-versus-graft alloreactive T cell clones in the graft, circulation and bone marrow were tracked using bulk TCR-beta CDR3 sequencing. Donor T cell macrochimerism was defined as a peak of at least 4% donor T cells among recipient peripheral blood mononuclear cells. A cohort of 24 intestinal transplant recipients, including one retransplant, was enrolled, and 3 patients lacking pretransplant specimens were excluded.

Intraepithelial and lamina propria lymphocytes were isolated from graft specimens using dithiothreitol, EDTA incubations and collagenase D digestion. Serial intestinal graft biopsy specimens collected up to 600 days after transplant underwent bulk TCR-beta sequencing. The library was obtained by the immunoSEQ multiplex PCR assay. For most patients, genomic DNA was subjected to high-throughput TCR-beta CDR3 sequencing by Adaptive Biotechnologies. The paper's processing steps were these. TCR sequencing data for 15 to 20 patients were retrieved from Adaptive's ImmunoSEQ software; three other patients were processed with MiXCR and VDJtools. CDR3 nucleotide sequences shared between donor and recipient were removed because the origin of such sequences could not be assigned. To count as alloreactive, a clone needed at least 2-fold expansion over unstimulated cells and a minimum CFSE-low frequency of 0.002% (template counts) or 0.001% (read counts). A clone was considered mappable if detected in the sequenced pre-transplant spleen, lymph node, or MLR CFSE-low populations of the donor or recipient. Cumulative frequency of alloreactive clones was calculated as a percentage of all sequences weighted by copy number. TCRdb limited this immuneACCESS table to in-frame rearrangements with V and J called. A share of clones is missing; checked studies link under half to unresolved V genes, and the rest is unexplained. V, J and clone size are taken as reported in that table, and D and trimming were inferred from the DNA itself. For this sample the table gives 60,000 to 70,000 clones, of which roughly 90% were detected only once. About 1.7% of the sample belongs to the ten largest clones.

A remark on this clone: Its antigen is unknown. There are no base qualities to consult, and no much larger clone falls within one base.

V drops 5 bases and J drops 1 base, leaving 8 bases in between. The CDR3 spans 13 residues, from the cysteine through the phenylalanine. The retained sequence is limited to the CDR3, 39 bases, with the frame set at the first base. CDR1 LNHNV and CDR2 YYDKDF are derived from the germline V gene (reference sequence). Beyond this particular receptor, the publication reports: GvH clones turned up in recipient bone marrow, with some appearing earlier in ileal mucosa or blood, a pattern consistent with an intestinal mucosal origin. Early after transplant, peak levels of circulating GvH clones were associated with declines in HvG clones. The relatively low number and heterogeneity of intestinal transplant patients limited the conclusions. In patients with donor T cell macrochimerism, the allografts had high GvH to HvG T cell clonal ratios.

The source of this sequence is a human patient who received an intestinal transplant, so some T cells may come from the graft donor. The chain uses TRBV15 and TRBJ1-2; TRBD1 might be the D gene, on 5 matching bases. Sequencing was performed on ileum tissue, taken 350 to 400 days after transplant. The DNA sequence follows: TGTGCCACCAGCCCGGGACGTAACTATGGCTACACCTTC. Its coded protein is CATSPGRNYGYTF.